This TCR beta chain was sequenced for a study of blood T cells in healthy people across ages. There were healthy Caucasian individuals from Russia, aged roughly 6 to 100, serving as donors. Sample-barcoded 5' priming and a J-beta primer mix drove a second PCR of about 6 to 11 cycles. A minimum of 3 million CDR3-containing paired-end reads was obtained for each sample. Using its own MiXCR run on the 5' RACE reads, TCRdb lists one record per CDR3 protein. The repertoire holds about 560,000 distinct CDR3 sequences, about a quarter seen once, with about 3.9% in the top ten. A further study also used this sample, focusing on T cells of mothers and their children. That report notes: From each mother came over 9.5 million TCR beta CDR3 reads, and from each child came 3 million to 3.5 million.

What was sequenced was blood. The sequence was collected from a boy aged 2 to 10 in good health.

The CDR3: CASSRLAGGAEQFF. In DNA, the CDR3 is TGTGCCAGCTCACGTCTAGCGGGGGGGGCTGAGCAGTTCTTC. V gene TRBV18 combines with J gene TRBJ2-1; 12 bases fit TRBD2. Germline CDR1 KGHSH, CDR2 LQKENI. This CDR3 is built from 14 residues. The ends lost 4 bases at V and 9 bases at J; junction bases unmatched: 4.